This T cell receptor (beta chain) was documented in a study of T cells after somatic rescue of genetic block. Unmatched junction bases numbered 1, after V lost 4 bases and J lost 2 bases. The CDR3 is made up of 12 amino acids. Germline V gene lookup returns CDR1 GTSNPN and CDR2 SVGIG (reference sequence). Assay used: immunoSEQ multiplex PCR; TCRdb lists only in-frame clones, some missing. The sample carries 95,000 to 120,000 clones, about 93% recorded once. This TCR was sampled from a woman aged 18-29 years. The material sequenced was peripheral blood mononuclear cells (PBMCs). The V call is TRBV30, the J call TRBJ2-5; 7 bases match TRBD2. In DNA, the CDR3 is TGTGCCTGGATTAGCGGGCAAGAGACCCAGTACTTC. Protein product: CAWISGQETQYF.